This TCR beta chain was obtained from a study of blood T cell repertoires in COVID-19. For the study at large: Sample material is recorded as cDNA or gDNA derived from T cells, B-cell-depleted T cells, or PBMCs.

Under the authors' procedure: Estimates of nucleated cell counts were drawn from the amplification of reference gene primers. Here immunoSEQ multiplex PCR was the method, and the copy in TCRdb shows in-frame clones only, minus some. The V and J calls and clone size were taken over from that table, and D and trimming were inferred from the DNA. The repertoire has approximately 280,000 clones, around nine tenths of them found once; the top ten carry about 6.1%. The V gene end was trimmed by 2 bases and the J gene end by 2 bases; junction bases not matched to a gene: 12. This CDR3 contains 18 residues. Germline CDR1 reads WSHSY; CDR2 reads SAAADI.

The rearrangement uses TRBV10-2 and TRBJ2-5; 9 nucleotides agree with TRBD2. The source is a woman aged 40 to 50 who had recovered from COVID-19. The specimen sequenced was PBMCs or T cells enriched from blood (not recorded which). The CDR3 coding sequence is TGCGCCAGCAGTGAGAGGTGGCTAGCGGGGAGGAGGCAAGAGACCCAGTACTTC. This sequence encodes CASSERWLAGRRQETQYF.